These T cell receptor beta chains were read from a single sample in a study of STAT5B mutations in CD4+ large granular lymphocyte leukemia. Assay: immunoSEQ multiplex PCR; the TCRdb copy retains only in-frame clones and omits some. The sample shows tens of thousands of clones, 70% to 90% of them seen only once. The sequenced sample consisted of CD4+ T cells from blood buffy coats. These receptors were collected from a human donor in good health. Both conserved end residues are part of each CDR3. The order of the fields is V gene, J gene, CDR3 protein.

TRBV29-1	TRBJ1-1	CSVVRQGGNTEAFF
TRBV5-4	TRBJ1-1	CASSLPLGQTEAFF
TRBV10-3	TRBJ1-1	CAISDGTANTEAFF
TRBV7-9	NA	CASSLTSGAYEQYF
TRBV19	TRBJ2-1	CASRDRDGYEQFF
TRBV7-3	TRBJ1-2	CASSLGPGGRGYTF
TRBV9	TRBJ2-3	CASQRGGTDTQYF
TRBV10-2	TRBJ2-7	CASRGLAGGPGEQYF
TRBV5-8	TRBJ1-2	CASSQLDTGYGYTF
TRBV7-8	TRBJ2-7	CASSPLAVSSYEQYF
TRBV28	TRBJ2-7	CASKQGPGEQYF
TRBV2	TRBJ2-6	CASSEARSSGANVLTF
TRBV10-3	TRBJ1-6	CAIARTGGVNNSPLHF
TRBV7-2	TRBJ2-1	CASSLASGRANEQFF
TRBV9	TRBJ2-7	CASSPRVAGSAEQYF
TRBV7-9	TRBJ1-4	CASTRSGQGNEKLFF
TRBV7-9	TRBJ2-1	CASSQGLAGAYNEQFF
TRBV28	TRBJ2-7	CASSPSTGTYEQYF
TRBV9	TRBJ2-5	CASSVDSTGGWETQYF
TRBV6-5	TRBJ2-3	CASTSSGRALDTQYF
TRBV7-2	TRBJ1-2	CASSPDRDYGYTF
TRBV7-9	TRBJ1-6	CASSLSTGHNSPLHF
TRBV28	TRBJ2-5	CASSSVSSGETQYF
TRBV6-1	TRBJ2-5	CASRKQGSSQETQYF
TRBV29-1	TRBJ2-5	CSVDGGGSETQYF
TRBV7-9	TRBJ2-6	CASSSGGANVLTF
TRBV6-5	TRBJ1-1	CATGGAVNTEAFF
TRBV7-2	TRBJ2-6	CASSRTGTSSGANVLTF
TRBV19	TRBJ1-2	CAIGDRAHNYGYTF
TRBV6-5	TRBJ2-2	CASSTGPGTGELFF
TRBV5-8	TRBJ2-7	CASSLVPRGRLDEQYF
TRBV7-9	TRBJ1-4	CASSLASTNEKLFF
TRBV4-3	TRBJ2-6	CASSQTGSSGANVLTF
TRBV9	TRBJ1-4	CASSATATNEKLFF
TRBV7-2	TRBJ2-7	CASSLERRYEQYF
TRBV18	TRBJ2-1	CASSPYAGEGSEQFF
TRBV19	TRBJ2-3	CASSKSRQGWADTQYF
TRBV4-2	TRBJ1-2	CASSLVRGNGYTF
TRBV7-2	TRBJ2-7	CASSWLAGPAPYEQYF
TRBV5-1	TRBJ2-7	CASSLAAQRAYEQYF